Listed here are 21 T cell receptor beta chains from one sample, sequenced in a study of T cells after yellow fever vaccination. TCRdb ran MiXCR on the 5' RACE reads and lists one entry per CDR3 protein. The sample lists under 150,000 distinct CDR3 sequences; 7.7% were seen once. Sequencing used CD4+ T cells sorted from PBMCs, obtained 5 days after the yellow fever booster vaccination. Receptor source: a man aged 25-45 years who received the YFV17D yellow fever vaccine.

The chain has TRBV5-1 and TRBJ1-2, with a possible D match to TRBD1 (5 bases). Trimming took off 1 base at V and 3 bases at J, with 13 bases between the two ends. Germline loops: CDR1 SGHRS, CDR2 YFSETQ. The CDR3 has 15 amino acids. The CDR3 here is CASSLSPGMDYGYTF. In DNA, the CDR3 is TGCGCCAGCAGCTTGAGCCCAGGGATGGACTATGGCTACACCTTC. Variable domain in full (rest from reference TRBV5-1 and TRBJ1-2): KAGVTQTPRYLIKTRGQQVTLSCSPISGHRSVSWYQQTPGQGLQFLFEYFSETQRNKGNFPGRFSGRQFSNSRSEMNVSTLELGDSALYLCASSLSPGMDYGYTFGSGTRLTVV.

This clonotype was seen repeatedly, ten times or more. The chain joins TRBV20-1 to TRBJ2-3; 7 bases map to TRBD2. CDR1 is DFQATT, CDR2 SNEGSKA, per germline (reference sequence). CDR3 size: 12 residues. V gave up 7 bases and J gave up 4 bases; unmatched junction bases: 5. The CDR3 DNA reads as TGCAGTGGGCGGGAGACCGCAGATACGCAGTATTTT. This sequence encodes CSGRETADTQYF.

This clonotype was counted ten times or more. V and J are TRBV4-3 and TRBJ1-4; maybe TRBD1 (5 bases). The V gene lost 0 bases and the J gene lost 11 bases, with 16 bases spanning the gap. This CDR3 has 15 residues. Germline assignment: CDR1 LGHNA and CDR2 YSLEER. The CDR3 region has the DNA TGCGCCAGCAGCCAAGAGATGGGGGTTTTAGGGAAACTGTTTTTT. It codes for CASSQEMGVLGKLFF.

This clonotype has just a few counts. This rearrangement joins TRBV6-2 or TRBV6-3 to TRBJ1-1, with a tentative D call TRBD1 (6 bases). Germline CDR1 and CDR2: MNHEY and SVGEGT. The CDR3 consists of 14 residues. The germline V and J ends were trimmed by 5 bases and 2 bases, with 12 bases remaining between them. In nucleotides, the CDR3 is TGTGCCAGCAGTCTGCAGGGACACAACACTGAAGCTTTCTTT. This codes for CASSLQGHNTEAFF.

This clonotype has at least ten counts. The chain is built from TRBV20-1 and TRBJ2-4, with 7 bases that match TRBD1. CDR3 length equals 13 residues. Germline loops: CDR1 DFQATT, CDR2 SNEGSKA (reference sequence). J gave up 3 bases and V 5 bases, and 4 bases lay outside the gene matches. CDR3 amino acids: CSAGRDSKNIQYF. The CDR3 coding sequence is TGCAGTGCTGGTCGGGACAGCAAAAACATTCAGTACTTC.

The sample holds a few counts of this clonotype. The V call is TRBV4-2, the J call TRBJ2-3; D is uncertain. Deletions cut 0 bases from V and 5 bases from J, with 6 bases between. Germline assignment: CDR1 LGHNA and CDR2 YNFKEQ. This CDR3 spans 13 amino acids. The CDR3 sequence is CASSQEELDTQYF. In nucleotides, the CDR3 is TGTGCCAGCAGCCAAGAAGAGTTAGATACGCAGTATTTT.

This clonotype appeared a few times. The chain couples TRBV18 to TRBJ1-2; a possible D gene is TRBD1 (6 bases). Trimming took 2 bases from V and 8 from J, leaving 24 bases between them. Germline-derived CDR1 and CDR2 are KGHSH and LQKENI. The CDR3 contains 17 residues. The CDR3, as DNA: TGTGCCAGCTCACCAAACTCAGGGGATCTTGGATATGACGGCTACACCTTC. Its protein product is CASSPNSGDLGYDGYTF. The full variable domain, rest sourced from reference TRBV18 and TRBJ1-2, is NAGVMQNPRHLVRRRGQEARLRCSPMKGHSHVYWYRQLPEEGLKFMVYLQKENIIDESGMPKERFSAEFPKEGPSILRIQQVVRGDSAAYFCASSPNSGDLGYDGYTFGSGTRLTVV.

This clonotype was counted many times. This chain connects TRBV7-2 to TRBJ1-2, with 7 bases identical to TRBD1. Germline CDR1 and CDR2: SGHTA and FQGNSA. The CDR3 extends over 12 amino acids. Trimming at V came to 10 bases and at J to 8 bases, leaving 10 bases not matched to a gene. For the CDR3, the DNA is TGTGCCATCCCGACAGGGTATAAAGGCTACACCTTC. Protein: CAIPTGYKGYTF. The full variable domain, in which reference TRBV7-2 and TRBJ1-2 provide the parts outside the CDR3, is GAGVSQSPSNKVTEKGKDVELRCDPISGHTALYWYRQSLGQGLEFLIYFQGNSAPDKSGLPSDRFSAERTGGSVSTLTIQRTQQEDSAVYLCAIPTGYKGYTFGSGTRLTVV.

This clonotype has at least ten counts. The rearrangement joins TRBV12-3 or TRBV12-4 to TRBJ2-1; 7 bases fit TRBD2. This CDR3 is 15 amino acids long. Trimming at V came to 5 bases and at J to 9 bases, leaving 13 bases not matched to a gene. The CDR3 DNA sequence: TGTGCCAGCAGTCCCAGACTAGCCGGGTCTGGTGAGCAGTTCTTC. Translation gives CASSPRLAGSGEQFF.

This clonotype was observed many times. This chain connects TRBV28 to TRBJ2-2; 9 bases match TRBD1. The germline gives CDR1 MDHEN, CDR2 SYDVKM. The CDR3 contains 16 residues. With 5 bases clipped from V and 5 bases from J, the junction kept 9 bases outside the gene matches. For the CDR3, the DNA is TGTGCCAGCAGTCGCGGACAGGGGAAATTGACCGGGGAGCTGTTTTTT. Encoded protein: CASSRGQGKLTGELFF.

Many counts were recorded for this clonotype. The V call is TRBV7-2, the J call TRBJ1-5, with D perhaps TRBD1 (5 bases). Trimming removed 1 base from V and 7 bases from J, with 11 bases in between. The V gene's germline CDR1 is SGHTA and CDR2 FQGNSA. The CDR3 totals 14 residues. CDR3 sequence: CASSLDGGGQPQHF. The DNA of the CDR3 is TGTGCCAGCAGCTTAGATGGGGGAGGGCAGCCCCAGCATTTT.

This clonotype came up many times. The DNA for the CDR3 is TGCGCCAGCAGCTTGCCAGGGGCCGGGCAAGAGACCCAGTACTTC. It codes for CASSLPGAGQETQYF. This sequence joins TRBV5-1 and TRBJ2-5; D may be TRBD1 (6 bases). Germline CDR1 SGHRS, CDR2 YFSETQ. Trimming took 1 base from V and 2 from J, leaving 12 bases between them. The CDR3 covers 15 residues.

This clonotype was recorded at least ten times. This chain links TRBV24-1 with TRBJ2-1; 12 bases agree with TRBD2. The CDR3 is 18 residues long. The germline V gene encodes CDR1 KGHDR and CDR2 SFDVKD. V lost 1 base, J lost 5 bases, and 8 bases stayed unmatched. CDR3 in amino acids: CATSDLPKTSGRDNEQFF. The CDR3 DNA is TGTGCCACCAGTGATTTACCCAAGACTAGCGGGAGAGACAATGAGCAGTTCTTC.

This clonotype showed up just a few times. The chain combines TRBV12-3 or TRBV12-4 with TRBJ1-2; a possible D gene is TRBD1 (6 bases). The CDR3 covers 14 residues. V lost 6 bases and J 1 base, leaving 12 bases between the germline ends. The CDR3 here is CASRNRVGNYGYTF. DNA of the CDR3: TGTGCCAGCAGGAACAGGGTTGGTAACTATGGCTACACCTTC.

This clonotype was recorded many times. The chain has TRBV12-3 or TRBV12-4 and TRBJ2-2; 7 bases fit TRBD2. With V trimmed by 3 bases and J by 4 bases, 5 bases remained unmatched. The CDR3 is 15 amino acids. CDR3 coding DNA: TGTGCCAGCAGTTTGCGGGAGAGGGGCACCGGGGAGCTGTTTTTT. Its translation: CASSLRERGTGELFF.

This clonotype was seen only a few times. The V call is TRBV5-5, the J call TRBJ2-1; 8 bases map to TRBD2. V shed 4 bases, J shed 1 base, and the junction held 4 bases outside the gene matches. Per the germline V gene, CDR1 is SGHKS and CDR2 is YYEKEE (reference sequence). The CDR3 loop spans 15 amino acids. As DNA, the CDR3 is TGTGCCAGCAGCGCAGCGGGAGCGTCCTACAATGAGCAGTTCTTC. Translated: CASSAAGASYNEQFF.

The sample holds many counts of this clonotype. This chain joins TRBV12-3 or TRBV12-4 and TRBJ2-3; weak D call: TRBD2 (6 bases). CDR3 length: 13 residues. Trimming took off 6 bases at V and 2 bases at J, with 9 bases between the two ends. For the CDR3, the DNA is TGTGCCAGCAGACTAGCCGCCACAGATACGCAGTATTTT. Amino acid sequence: CASRLAATDTQYF.

This clonotype was counted ten times or more. The rearrangement links TRBV20-1 to TRBJ1-2; TRBD1 might be the D (6 bases). The CDR3 length is 12 residues. V was trimmed by 4 bases and J by 8 bases, leaving 14 bases between them. The germline CDR1 and CDR2 sequences are DFQATT and SNEGSKA (reference sequence). The CDR3 bases are TGCAGTGCTACCACACAGGGCTCCGGCTACACCTTC. It encodes CSATTQGSGYTF.

This clonotype was seen at least ten times. The gene calls are TRBV6-5 and TRBJ2-7, with D unclear. The germline V gene has CDR1 MNHEY and CDR2 SVGAGI. CDR3 length: 17 amino acids. V gave up 4 bases and J gave up 1 base, with 20 bases separating them. The CDR3 reads CASSSRVSPTLSYEQYF. The CDR3 coding sequence is TGTGCCAGCAGTTCGCGCGTTAGCCCCACTCTGTCCTACGAGCAGTACTTC.

This clonotype was counted many times. The gene calls are TRBV4-2 and TRBJ2-1; 15 bases are a match to TRBD2. This CDR3 has 19 amino acids. Germline V gene data show CDR1 as LGHNA and CDR2 as YNFKEQ. V shed 4 bases, J shed 1 base, and the junction held 8 bases outside the gene matches. The CDR3 DNA reads as TGTGCCAGCAGCCCGGGACTAGCGGGGGGTGCTCTATCCTACAATGAGCAGTTCTTC. Its protein product is CASSPGLAGGALSYNEQFF.

Note on this clonotype: A much larger clone differs by one base, so this may be a read error. V usage is TRBV4-2 and J usage is TRBJ2-7, with D tentatively TRBD1 (5 bases). CDR1 is LGHNA and CDR2 is YNFKEQ in the germline V gene. V was cut by 5 bases and J by 7 bases, with 18 bases left in between. The CDR3 spans 14 residues. CDR3 in amino acids: CASSVAGLAGEQYF. CDR3 DNA: TGTGCCAGCAGCGTGGCAGGGCTGGCCGGAGAGCAGTACTTC.